This T cell receptor beta chain was captured in a study of cytomegalovirus exposure and HLA in healthy donors (dated by TCRdb to the late 2010s). With regard to the full study: An earlier analysis of 587 of the donors reported 276 Gb of sequence data and around 120 million unique TCR beta sequences obtained from roughly 180 million T cells. About 280 gigabases of sequencing data and approximately 84 million unique TCR sequences were included in an early release covering over 600 HLA-typed donors. Of the roughly 420 genotyped donors, 75% to 85% were placed in the genetic ancestry cluster associated with self-reported Caucasian donors. The aim of the study was to test whether cataloging public T cell receptors could identify signatures of past pathogen exposure. Using immunosequencing, the study profiled T cell repertoires from about 620 subjects and related those repertoires to cytomegalovirus serostatus. Along with the roughly 700-subject first cohort, a separate validation cohort of 120 different subjects was used. The study combined high-throughput TCR immunosequencing, statistical association of individual TCRs with disease status, and machine learning to predict cytomegalovirus infection status. To study patterns of TCR occurrence, a later analysis re-analyzed previously published TCR beta repertoires from 700 or so donors and added high-resolution HLA genotyping. The later analysis used no new phenotypic data to find candidate immune exposures, relying instead on TCR beta sequences and their occurrence across donors. An earlier analysis of 587 of the donors used high-throughput TCR beta sequencing to judge whether each TCR beta V gene segment behaved as functional or pseudogenic. Donor age, sex, ethnicity and CMV serostatus were compiled alongside the repertoire data. In a later genetic analysis, genome-wide SNP genotypes for about 60% of the 666 donors were used, and that subset was treated as a discovery cohort. All discovery cohort repertoires had been generated on a single sequencing platform. Class I and class II HLA loci were covered by the typing at four-digit resolution. Typing coverage differed by locus: A, B, C, DRB1 and DQB1 were typed in about 629-640 donors, DQA1 in about 500, DPA1 in around 610, and DPB1 in just under 490. Five DR-DQ haplotypes were treated as single units for association and clustering because of strong linkage in the cohort. Across 398 genotyped donors of the cohort, an average of approximately 240,000 unique TCR beta nucleotide sequences per donor were sequenced, and approximately 17% of those sequences were non-productive. General conclusions and limits of the study: In the study, 150 to 200 TCR beta chains were listed as associated with cytomegalovirus. The 87-base-pair reads could not distinguish some IMGT-functional V segments, including TRBV6-2 and TRBV6-3, so those segments were excluded. Across donors, most TCR sequences were observed very rarely, whereas some public TCRs were present in many individuals. The presence/absence analyses assumed that sequencing depth was roughly uniform across donors, and that assumption may not be true. Because counts were too low, 15 to 20 rarely observed V segments, including chromosome 9 orphons, were excluded from the earlier analysis of 500 to 700 of the donors. An association between a missense DCLRE1C variant and V-gene and J-gene trimming of TCR beta chains was found in a later genetic analysis and replicated in an independent cohort. This cohort had only TCR beta chains sequenced, and the lack of alpha or paired-chain data limited which features could be detected. The classifier was reported to diagnose cytomegalovirus status with high specificity and sensitivity in both the original cohort and the validation cohort. The only immune exposure information available for the cohort was CMV serostatus. Specific HLA alleles were associated with 15,000 to 20,000 TCR beta sequences at a false discovery rate of 0.05 in a later analysis. Correlated functional status among segregating V segments might be attributable to linkage disequilibrium, but an unknown experimental factor could not be ruled out. A further reported finding was that TCR beta sequences accurately predicted the HLA-A and HLA-B alleles for most subjects in the first cohort. When HLA alleles, especially DR and DQ, strongly co-occurred, TCR associations were difficult to assign to individual alleles. According to the authors, the approach could potentially be generalized to other disease states and immunological phenotypes. According to a later analysis, parvovirus B19, influenza, CMV and Epstein-Barr virus appeared linked to several top co-occurrence clusters. Because some donors lacked HLA typing at each locus, the association tests relied only on the typed subset. In an earlier analysis of approximately 590 of the donors, most TCR beta V segments appeared in productive rearrangements about 87% or about 30% of the time, broadly matching IMGT annotations. A later genetic analysis reported fewer N-insertions in productive TCRs among donors in an Asian-associated ancestry cluster than the roughly 700-donor mean. In a later analysis, TCR association rates were found to vary across HLA loci, with the most associated TCRs seen for DRB1 alleles and the fewest for HLA-C alleles. Compared with equally common non-associated chains, HLA-associated TCR beta chains in a later analysis were more clonally expanded and had lower generation probabilities. A few of the identified cytomegalovirus-associated TCR beta chains were confirmed in vitro to be specific for cytomegalovirus antigens. According to a later analysis, most CMV-associated TCR beta chains appeared to be HLA-restricted, and the HLA associations seemed to be driven largely by CMV exposure. A cluster of highly shared sequence variants was judged likely to represent a technical artifact of the sequencing pipeline.

Preparation of the library involved the immunoSEQ multiplex PCR assay. For the multiplex PCR, a mixture combining 60 forward primers for TCR Vbeta segments and 13 reverse primers for TCR Jbeta segments was used. The CDR3 region of rearranged TCR beta genes was amplified from genomic DNA by a multiplex PCR assay. The Illumina HiSeq System was used to sequence the amplified TCR beta libraries as 87-base-pair reads. Concerning the study's data processing: A later analysis tallied around 80 million unique TCR beta chains across the 700 or so repertoires, and about 10 million of those chains were shared by two or more donors. To remove PCR and sequencing errors, raw reads were error-corrected and collapsed into unique sequences using a nearest-neighbor algorithm that merged closely related sequences. V, D and J gene segments were assigned by aligning CDR3 sequences to IMGT reference sequences. For a sequence to be retained, a match of at least six nucleotides to both a V gene segment and a J gene segment was required. Rearrangements were classified as productive when the CDR3 lacked stop codons and remained in frame with V and J, and all other rearrangements were classified as non-productive. CDR3 was defined according to IMGT convention as the region running from the second conserved V-encoded cysteine to the conserved J-encoded phenylalanine. The earlier analysis of about 620 of the donors excluded sequences that lacked an unambiguous match to a single V gene segment. In an earlier analysis of approximately 500 of the donors, a V segment was called functional when productive rearrangements were above 56.7%, and segregating when the standard deviation between donors exceeded 5%. A statistical classification framework was built for diagnosing cytomegalovirus status from the catalog of TCR beta chain sequences. In a later analysis, V and J genes were assigned by comparing TCR nucleotide sequences against IMGT/GENE-DB human TR gene sequences. The TCRdist pipeline was used in a later analysis to assign CDR3 sequences and most-parsimonious VDJ recombination scenarios. In a later analysis, each TCR beta chain was defined by its CDR3 amino acid sequence together with its V-gene family, and reads without a unique V-gene family were excluded. In a later analysis, fewer than 600 highly shared, low-generation-probability nucleotide sequences were removed to address suspected cross-contamination and a sequencing artifact. In a later analysis, a clonal expansion index for each public chain was calculated from normalized within-repertoire ranks of inferred template counts. In a later analysis, generation probabilities were computed using a VDJ recombination model fitted to out-of-frame rearrangements, and the results were checked against IGoR. In a later analysis, hypergeometric tests were used to score TCR-TCR, TCR-HLA and TCR-CMV co-occurrence, with a repertoire-size bias correction applied to TCR pairs. False discovery rates were estimated in a later analysis by permuting HLA or CMV assignments 20 times. In a later analysis, co-occurring TCRs were grouped with DBSCAN, and TCRdist sequence similarity was added when clustering was performed within HLA-allele-positive subsets. Co-occurrence clustering excluded repertoires with fewer than 30,000 or more than 120,000 public chains, plus five with anomalous nucleotide sharing. TCRdb mirrors the immuneACCESS table, restricted to in-frame sequences. Some clones are absent from its copies; in checked studies, under half trace to an unresolved V gene, and the reason for the others is unknown. V and J calls plus clone size are reproduced from that table; the DNA served to infer D and trimming. The sample contains more than 150,000 clones, over 80% of them found a single time. In total, the top ten clones hold roughly 1.4% of the sample.

In total, approximately 700 healthy bone marrow donors made up the cohort. At the time of sampling, all cohort members were nominally healthy, though unrecorded immune exposures were likely present. The donor tested CMV seronegative and was one of the 352 seronegative cohort members. A peripheral blood sample was provided by each donor, and peripheral blood mononuclear cells were used for TCR beta sequencing. Genomic DNA was extracted from the blood cell samples with the Qiagen DNeasy Blood Extraction Kit. Of note for this clone: Its cognate antigen has yet to be identified. There are no base qualities to consult, and no much larger clone falls within one base.

Measured from the cysteine to the phenylalanine, the CDR3 is 14 residues long. The entry retains the CDR3 DNA only, 42 bases that are in frame from base 1. Looking up the germline V gene yields CDR1 SGHTA and CDR2 FQGNSA. V is cut by 1 base and J by 3 bases, and the space between the germline ends is 10 bases. The TCR sequence derives from a woman younger than 35 in good health and CMV-seronegative. Sequenced material: PBMCs. The chain employs TRBV7-2 and TRBJ2-7, with the D gene uncertain. The DNA sequence reads TGTGCCAGCAGCTTAGATCCGTCTATCTACGAGCAGTACTTC. This sequence encodes CASSLDPSIYEQYF.